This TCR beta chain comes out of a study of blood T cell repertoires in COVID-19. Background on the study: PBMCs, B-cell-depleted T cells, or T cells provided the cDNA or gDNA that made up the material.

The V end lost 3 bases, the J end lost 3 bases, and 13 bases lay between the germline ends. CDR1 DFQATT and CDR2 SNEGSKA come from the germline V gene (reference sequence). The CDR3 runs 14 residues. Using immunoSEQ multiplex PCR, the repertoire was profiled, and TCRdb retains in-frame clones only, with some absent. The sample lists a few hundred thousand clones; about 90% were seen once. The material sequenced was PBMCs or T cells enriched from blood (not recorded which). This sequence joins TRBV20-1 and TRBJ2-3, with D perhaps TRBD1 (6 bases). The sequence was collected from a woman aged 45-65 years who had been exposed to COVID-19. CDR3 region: CSASGTPMTDTQYF. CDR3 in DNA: TGCAGTGCTAGTGGGACACCTATGACAGATACGCAGTATTTT.